Below, 14 T cell receptor beta chains from the same sample are listed, as sequenced in a study of beta chain features in type 1 diabetes. Whole-study results and caveats: All four CD4+ subsets of Type 1 diabetes patients contained TCRB CDR3s that were moderately but significantly shorter.

Investigators reverse transcribed all isolated RNA, so they sequenced expressed TCRB transcripts. Measured with immunoSEQ multiplex PCR; TCRdb has only the in-frame clones, and not every one. The sample lists 250,000 to 300,000 clones, roughly 25% seen once, with about 0.011% in the top ten. These receptors lack a known antigen. Sequenced: naive CD4+ T cells from blood. All receptors derive from a woman in her twenties or thirties with type 1 diabetes.

In its sample, this clone was seen a few times. The chain recombines TRBV11-2 with TRBJ2-5, with D possibly being TRBD2 (5 bases). Trimming took 6 bases from V and 7 from J, leaving 18 bases between them. Germline CDR1 SGHAT, CDR2 FQNNGV. The CDR3 length is 14 residues. In DNA, the CDR3 is TGTGCCAGCAGGTCGCAACCGGGTGGGAGGACCCAGTACTTC. Amino acids: CASRSQPGGRTQYF.

This clone turned up a few times. The chain employs TRBV5-1 and TRBJ2-5; D possibly corresponds to TRBD2 (5 bases). Germline V gene data show CDR1 as SGHRS and CDR2 as YFSETQ. The CDR3 is 13 residues long. Deletions cut 4 bases from V and 3 bases from J, with 10 bases between. The CDR3 sequence is CASSPGSEETQYF. The CDR3 bases are TGCGCCAGCAGCCCGGGGAGTGAAGAGACCCAGTACTTC.

The J gene is TRBJ2-7, the V gene TRBV20-1; D not certain. Per the germline V gene, CDR1 is DFQATT and CDR2 is SNEGSKA (reference sequence). The CDR3 has 11 residues. V was trimmed by 0 bases and J by 7 bases, leaving 7 bases between them. The CDR3, as DNA: TGCAGTGCTAGAGATCGGCGGGAGCAGTACTTC. Protein: CSARDRREQYF.

This clone was found a few times. This chain links TRBV14 with TRBJ1-1; a weak D match, TRBD1 (6 bases). From germline, CDR1 is SGHDN and CDR2 FVKESK. Trimming pared 1 base from V and 0 bases from J, leaving 6 bases between. CDR3 size: 14 residues. The CDR3 spells CASSQAGVNTEAFF. The CDR3 coding sequence is TGTGCCAGCAGCCAAGCAGGGGTGAACACTGAAGCTTTCTTT.

This chain links TRBV7-9 with TRBJ2-1; 8 nucleotides agree with TRBD2. With V trimmed by 7 bases and J by 8 bases, 4 bases remained unmatched. CDR1 and CDR2 from the germline V gene are SEHNR and FQNEAQ (reference sequence). This CDR3 comprises 12 residues. As DNA, the CDR3 is TGTGCCAGCACGCTACTAGCGGATGAGCAGTTCTTC. It translates to CASTLLADEQFF.

This clone was counted a few times. The rearrangement uses TRBV29-1 and TRBJ2-1; a possible D gene is TRBD2 (6 bases). CDR1 SQVTM and CDR2 ANQGSEA come from the germline V gene. The V end lost 3 bases, the J end lost 7 bases, and 16 bases lay between the germline ends. This CDR3 is 14 amino acids long. The CDR3 DNA follows: TGCAGCGTTGAGGTCTGGGGGACTCCGAATGAGCAGTTCTTC. Residues: CSVEVWGTPNEQFF.

V gene TRBV19 combines with J gene TRBJ2-1; 9 bases line up with TRBD2. J was trimmed by 4 bases and V by 6 bases; bases with no gene match: 10. CDR1 is LNHDA and CDR2 is SQIVND in the germline V gene (reference sequence). This CDR3 is 16 amino acids long. Here the CDR3 reads CASRWGSGSRYNEQFF. The CDR3 nucleotides are TGTGCCAGTAGGTGGGGTAGCGGGAGTAGGTACAATGAGCAGTTCTTC.

This clone was detected a few times. The chain carries TRBV30 and TRBJ1-5; D not resolved. The germline gives CDR1 GTSNPN, CDR2 SVGIG (reference sequence). The V and J ends lost 0 bases and 11 bases respectively, with 11 bases between them. The CDR3 is made up of 12 amino acids. In DNA form, the CDR3 reads TGTGCCTGGAGTGTACTAGGGTTAGCCCAGCATTTT. It encodes CAWSVLGLAQHF.

This clone has a handful of counts. The chain couples TRBV5-1 to TRBJ2-1; 9 bases are a match to TRBD2. V lost 0 bases and J lost 5; bases outside the gene matches: 3. The CDR3 contains 15 residues. From germline, CDR1 is SGHRS and CDR2 YFSETQ. The CDR3 region has the DNA TGCGCCAGCAGCTTGGTGGCTAGCGGGAACAATGAGCAGTTCTTC. It specifies CASSLVASGNNEQFF. The full variable domain, its missing parts supplied by reference TRBV5-1 and TRBJ2-1, is KAGVTQTPRYLIKTRGQQVTLSCSPISGHRSVSWYQQTPGQGLQFLFEYFSETQRNKGNFPGRFSGRQFSNSRSEMNVSTLELGDSALYLCASSLVASGNNEQFFGPGTRLTVL.

This chain joins TRBV5-4 and TRBJ2-7; TRBD1 is a possible D gene (6 bases). Germline CDR1 and CDR2: SGHNT and YYREEE (reference sequence). The V end lost 4 bases, the J end lost 5 bases, and 13 bases lay between the germline ends. The CDR3 consists of 13 residues. The CDR3 nucleotides are TGTGCCAGCAGCCCGCAGGGGAGCGACGAGCAGTACTTC. Protein product: CASSPQGSDEQYF.

This clone was seen a few times. The chain combines TRBV29-1 with TRBJ2-7; D may be TRBD1 (5 bases). Germline V lookup: CDR1 SQVTM, CDR2 ANQGSEA. The V end was cut by 4 bases, the J end by 2 bases, with 9 bases between. The CDR3 length is 12 residues. CDR3 sequence reads: CSVGLGAYEQYF. CDR3 sequence (DNA): TGCAGCGTTGGGCTAGGGGCCTACGAGCAGTACTTC.

This clone has a handful of counts. The V call is TRBV2, the J call TRBJ2-2, with TRBD2 identical over 10 bases. V trimming: 6 bases; J trimming: 4 bases; junction bases outside the gene matches: 5. Germline values: CDR1 SNHLY, CDR2 FYNNEI. The CDR3 is made up of 15 amino acids. CDR3 nucleotides: TGTGCCAGCAGAGGTTCTAGCGGGAGCACCGGGGAGCTGTTTTTT. It yields the protein CASRGSSGSTGELFF. The full variable domain, rest sourced from reference TRBV2 and TRBJ2-2, is EPEVTQTPSHQVTQMGQEVILRCVPISNHLYFYWYRQILGQKVEFLVSFYNNEISEKSEIFDDQFSVERPDGSNFTLKIRSTKLEDSAMYFCASRGSSGSTGELFFGEGSRLTVL.

The chain carries TRBV23-1 and TRBJ1-5; 8 nucleotides agree with TRBD1. TRBV23-1 is assigned to the ORF class and has an uncertain function. The V and J ends lost 3 bases and 6 bases, in that order; junction bases with no gene match: 10. The CDR3 runs to 16 residues. CDR3 amino acids: CASSHLDRVGGQPQHF. Written as DNA, the CDR3 is TGCGCCAGCAGTCATTTGGACAGGGTGGGTGGTCAGCCCCAGCATTTT.

The gene calls are TRBV2 and TRBJ1-2; 8 nucleotides line up with TRBD1. The germline V gene has CDR1 SNHLY and CDR2 FYNNEI. V lost 7 bases and J lost 8; bases outside the gene matches: 6. The CDR3 consists of 12 residues. The CDR3 is CASNTGGGGYTF. In nucleotides, the CDR3 is TGTGCCAGCAACACAGGGGGTGGAGGCTACACCTTC.